These 13 T cell receptor beta chains were all obtained from the same sample, sequenced in a study of patients and donors after allogeneic stem cell transplantation. From the RT-PCR reads, TCRdb called clonotypes with MiXCR, one entry per CDR3 protein. The top ten hold 3.2% of the sample, which has approximately 160,000 distinct CDR3 sequences, about 32% seen once. Sequencing was done on a sample of blood, either unsorted or a sorted T cell fraction (not recorded which). The receptors here all came from a human donor who was either an allogeneic HSCT recipient or a stem cell or donor lymphocyte infusion donor (not recorded which). It is not recorded whose cells these are; they may come from a transplant donor.

The table lists this clonotype with a few counts. V usage is TRBV5-1 and J usage is TRBJ2-3; TRBD2 might be the D (6 bases). Germline V gene sequence: CDR1 SGHRS, CDR2 YFSETQ. Trimming left V 2 bases short and J 1 base short, with 11 bases between. The CDR3 is 15 residues long. The chain's CDR3 is CASSFPGGGTDTQYF. In DNA form, the CDR3 reads TGCGCCAGCAGCTTTCCAGGAGGGGGCACAGATACGCAGTATTTT.

This clonotype has just one count. The chain is built from TRBV12-3 or TRBV12-4 and TRBJ2-7; 9 nucleotides agree with TRBD1. The CDR3 has 14 amino acids. V dropped 7 bases and J dropped 5; count of bases not matched to a gene: 9. The CDR3 region is CASKDGQGFHEQYF. The CDR3 DNA reads as TGTGCCAGCAAGGACGGACAGGGGTTCCACGAGCAGTACTTC.

This clonotype was detected many times. The V gene is TRBV4-1, the J gene TRBJ1-6; no definite D call. This CDR3 contains 17 residues. Germline loops: CDR1 MGHRA, CDR2 YSYEKL. V gave up 4 bases and J gave up 8 bases, with 21 bases separating them. The CDR3, as DNA: TGCGCCAGCAGCCTCGTTCCCCAGGTCCTAGGCGATTCACCCCTCCACTTT. As protein: CASSLVPQVLGDSPLHF.

This clonotype was found a few times. The chain links TRBV30 to TRBJ2-1; a weak D match, TRBD2 (5 bases). The ends were cut back, 6 bases at V and 7 bases at J, with 7 bases in the middle. Per the germline V gene, CDR1 is GTSNPN and CDR2 is SVGIG (reference sequence). The CDR3 is made up of 10 amino acids. The CDR3, as DNA: TGTGCCTGCGGGGTGAATGAGCAGTTCTTC. Its translation: CACGVNEQFF.

This chain connects TRBV6-5 to TRBJ1-2; D uncertain. The CDR3 is 13 amino acids. V was trimmed by 4 bases and J by 2 bases, leaving 8 bases between them. Germline CDR1 is MNHEY and CDR2 is SVGAGI. CDR3 DNA: TGTGCCAGCAGTTGGACGGCGAACTATGGCTACACCTTC. Amino acid sequence: CASSWTANYGYTF.

This clonotype was seen only a few times. The chain combines TRBV6-5 with TRBJ1-1; no definite D call. The V end lost 8 bases, the J end lost 5 bases, and 15 bases lay between the germline ends. The CDR3 has 13 amino acids. Germline assignment: CDR1 MNHEY and CDR2 SVGAGI. The CDR3 coding sequence is TGTGCCAGCCATATGGGTGTCATAACTGAAGCTTTCTTT. Its translation: CASHMGVITEAFF.

The chain joins TRBV7-2 to TRBJ2-4; 7 bases map to TRBD2. In germline, CDR1 is SGHTA, CDR2 FQGNSA. The CDR3 totals 14 residues. After removal of 5 bases from V and 5 bases from J, the junction contained 6 bases not matched to a gene. The CDR3 is CASSPGTIENIQYF. In DNA, the CDR3 is TGTGCCAGCAGCCCGGGGACTATTGAAAACATTCAGTACTTC.

This chain joins TRBV29-1 and TRBJ2-3; no definite D call. There are 13 residues in the CDR3. Trimming shortened V by 1 base and J by 7 bases, and 12 bases separated the two germline ends. CDR1 is SQVTM and CDR2 is ANQGSEA in the germline V gene. CDR3 sequence: CSVEVGSANTQYF. CDR3 DNA: TGCAGCGTTGAAGTAGGTAGTGCGAATACGCAGTATTTT.

V and J are TRBV20-1 and TRBJ1-1, with TRBD1 identical over 8 bases. Germline CDR1 is DFQATT and CDR2 is SNEGSKA (reference sequence). The V and J ends lost 3 bases and 0 bases, in that order; junction bases with no gene match: 9. This CDR3 is 16 amino acids long. The CDR3 here is CSASSTGAIMNTEAFF. As DNA, the CDR3 is TGCAGTGCTAGTTCGACAGGGGCTATAATGAACACTGAAGCTTTCTTT.

This clonotype has more than one count but fewer than ten. V is TRBV16 and J is TRBJ1-3; unclear D gene. With 3 bases removed from V and 0 bases from J, the gap between germline ends came to 3 bases. Germline lookup yields CDR1 KGHSY and CDR2 FQNENV. This CDR3 region has 13 residues. The CDR3 loop is CASSQNSGNTIYF. CDR3 sequence (DNA): TGTGCCAGCAGCCAGAACTCTGGAAACACCATATATTTT.

This clonotype was seen at least ten times. The chain is built from TRBV29-1 and TRBJ1-3; D possibly corresponds to TRBD1 (6 bases). Germline V gene sequence: CDR1 SQVTM, CDR2 ANQGSEA. Trimming removed 5 bases from V and 1 base from J, with 6 bases in between. There are 12 residues in the CDR3. CDR3 sequence: CSVRGSGNTIYF. The CDR3 DNA sequence: TGCAGCGTTAGGGGGTCTGGAAACACCATATATTTT.

This clonotype was found many times. The chain has TRBV10-3 and TRBJ1-5, with no clear D. Deletions cut 6 bases from V and 0 bases from J, with 9 bases between. The CDR3 runs to 14 residues. The germline V gene encodes CDR1 ENHRY and CDR2 SYGVKD. CDR3 in amino acids: CAISRTDSNQPQHF. The CDR3 DNA reads TGTGCCATCAGCAGGACCGATAGCAATCAGCCCCAGCATTTT.

Only a few counts were recorded for this clonotype. V usage is TRBV30 and J usage is TRBJ1-1; no reliable D call. Germline V gene lookup returns CDR1 GTSNPN and CDR2 SVGIG (reference sequence). The CDR3 consists of 12 residues. Between the trimmed V and J ends, which lost 5 bases and 6 bases, there was a span of 13 bases. CDR3 amino acids: CAWEHLKAEAFF. For the CDR3, the DNA is TGTGCCTGGGAACACCTAAAGGCTGAAGCTTTCTTT.